These T cell receptor beta chains were read from a single sample in a study of blood T cell repertoires in COVID-19. Generated by immunoSEQ multiplex PCR, the TCRdb table keeps only in-frame clones and is missing some. The data show approximately 170,000 clones, with approximately 85% seen just once and approximately 10% held by the top ten. The sample was peripheral blood. Receptors originate from a man between 60 and 75 years old with active or convalescent COVID-19. The CDR3 runs from the conserved cysteine through the conserved F or W. D genes are given only for firm matches. Clone size is stated in some rows and not others, as once, few, many or a class when expanded.

size: NA
J: TRBJ2-1
V: TRBV9
D: NA
DNA: TGTGCCAGCAGCGTAGATGGCGGGGTTTGGGACAATGAGCAGTTCTTC
CDR3: CASSVDGGVWDNEQFF

size: NA
J: TRBJ1-3
V: TRBV25-1
D: TRBD1
DNA: TGTGCCAGCAGGCCCACCGGGACAGCTAACACCATATATTTT
CDR3: CASRPTGTANTIYF

size: once
J: TRBJ2-7
V: TRBV23-1
D: TRBD1
DNA: TGCGCCAGCAGTCAATCGGGGGACAGGGGGTCTGAGCAGTACTTC
CDR3: CASSQSGDRGSEQYF

size: NA
J: TRBJ2-2
V: TRBV19
D: TRBD2
DNA: TGTGCCAGCCACAGGGGACTAGCGGGTCCCGGGGAGCTGTTTTTT
CDR3: CASHRGLAGPGELFF

size: few
J: TRBJ1-3
V: TRBV28
D: TRBD1
DNA: TGTGCCAGCAGCCGGTTACAGGGGCCGAACACCATATATTTT
CDR3: CASSRLQGPNTIYF

size: NA
J: TRBJ2-1
V: TRBV19
D: TRBD2
DNA: TGTGCCAGTGCTTTTGCTAGCGGGGCCTACAATGAGCAGTTCTTC
CDR3: CASAFASGAYNEQFF

size: NA
J: TRBJ2-7
V: TRBV28
D: NA
DNA: TGTGCCAGCACCACATCCTCCTACGAGCAGTACTTC
CDR3: CASTTSSYEQYF

size: NA
J: TRBJ1-5
V: TRBV2
D: TRBD1
DNA: TGTGCCAGCAGTGTAGGGGTGACAGGGAGGAACAATCAGCCCCAGCATTTT
CDR3: CASSVGVTGRNNQPQHF

size: NA
J: TRBJ2-5
V: TRBV9
D: TRBD2
DNA: TGTGCCAGCAGCCCCGGAGCACTAGCGGGGGCGGAGACCCAGTACTTC
CDR3: CASSPGALAGAETQYF

size: NA
J: TRBJ1-4
V: TRBV21-1
D: NA
DNA: NA
CDR3: CASSKVGGGAREKLFF

size: NA
J: TRBJ2-5
V: TRBV6-5
D: TRBD2
DNA: TGTGCCAGCATTAGCGGGGGGGTAGAAGAGACCCAGTACTTC
CDR3: CASISGGVEETQYF

size: NA
J: TRBJ2-1
V: TRBV18
D: TRBD2
DNA: TGTGCCAGCTCCCCAAATAGCGGGGGGGCCTCCAATGAGCAGTTCTTC
CDR3: CASSPNSGGASNEQFF

size: NA
J: TRBJ1-1
V: TRBV10-2
D: TRBD1
DNA: TGCGCCAGCAGTGCCGCGGACAGGCGAGTAACCCTGAACACTGAAGCTTTCTTT
CDR3: CASSAADRRVTLNTEAFF

size: NA
J: TRBJ2-7
V: TRBV3-1/TRBV3-2
D: TRBD2
DNA: TGTGCCAGCAGCTTTGGGACTAGCGGAGCGTACGAGCAGTACTTC
CDR3: CASSFGTSGAYEQYF

size: NA
J: TRBJ2-7
V: TRBV9
D: NA
DNA: TGTGCCAGCTCCACCGACGGAGGATCCTACGAGCAGTACTTC
CDR3: CASSTDGGSYEQYF

size: NA
J: TRBJ2-5
V: TRBV11-2
D: NA
DNA: TGTGCCAGCAGCGAAAGTCCCGGGACATACCAAGAGACCCAGTACTTC
CDR3: CASSESPGTYQETQYF

size: NA
J: TRBJ2-1
V: TRBV3-1/TRBV3-2
D: NA
DNA: TGTGCCAGCAGTCTACTCTCCCGGGGCAATGAGCAGTTCTTC
CDR3: CASSLLSRGNEQFF

size: once
J: TRBJ2-2
V: TRBV6-5
D: NA
DNA: TGTGCCAGCAGGAGGACCCAGGGAAACACCGGGGAGCTGTTTTTT
CDR3: CASRRTQGNTGELFF

size: NA
J: TRBJ1-5
V: TRBV18
D: NA
DNA: TGTGCCAGCTCACGGGCGTCGGCCGCGGGGGAACAGCCCCAGCATTTT
CDR3: CASSRASAAGEQPQHF

size: NA
J: TRBJ1-1
V: TRBV19
D: NA
DNA: TGTGCCAGTAGTATTCAGGGGTTGAACACTGAAGCTTTCTTT
CDR3: CASSIQGLNTEAFF

size: NA
J: TRBJ1-5
V: TRBV6-5
D: TRBD1
DNA: TGTGCCAGCACCGGACAGGGGAATCAGCCCCAGCATTTT
CDR3: CASTGQGNQPQHF

size: NA
J: TRBJ2-7
V: TRBV21-1
D: NA
DNA: TGTGCCAGCAGCAAAGAGGCGAGCGGGGCCCCCTACGAGCAGTACTTC
CDR3: CASSKEASGAPYEQYF

size: NA
J: TRBJ1-5
V: TRBV5-4
D: TRBD1
DNA: TGTGCCAGCAGCGTGGACAGGGCAGCGGTACAGCCCCAGCATTTT
CDR3: CASSVDRAAVQPQHF

size: NA
J: TRBJ2-1
V: TRBV11-1
D: TRBD2
DNA: TGTGCCAGCAGCTTAGAACTAGCGGCTTACAATGAGCAGTTCTTC
CDR3: CASSLELAAYNEQFF

size: NA
J: TRBJ1-6
V: TRBV7-3
D: TRBD1
DNA: TGTGCCAGCAGCTTGACAGGGGTGGCACCCCTCCACTTT
CDR3: CASSLTGVAPLHF

size: NA
J: TRBJ2-7
V: TRBV5-1
D: TRBD1
DNA: TGCGCCAGCAGGGTAATACAGGGGTTCGACGAGCAGTACTTC
CDR3: CASRVIQGFDEQYF

size: once
J: TRBJ1-3
V: TRBV5-5
D: NA
DNA: TGTGCCAGCAGCCCGAGGGCCGATGGAAACACCATATATTTT
CDR3: CASSPRADGNTIYF

size: NA
J: TRBJ2-7
V: TRBV5-4
D: TRBD1
DNA: TGTGCCAGCAGCCGACGACAGGGGGTCTCCTACGAGCAGTACTTC
CDR3: CASSRRQGVSYEQYF

size: once
J: TRBJ2-3
V: TRBV7-9
D: TRBD2
DNA: TGTGCCAGCAGCGAATGGGGCGGGGGAGCCCCAGATACGCAGTATTTT
CDR3: CASSEWGGGAPDTQYF

size: NA
J: TRBJ2-7
V: TRBV6-5
D: NA
DNA: TGTGCCAGCAGACGCGAATGGAACAGCTACGAGCAGTACTTC
CDR3: CASRREWNSYEQYF

size: NA
J: TRBJ2-7
V: TRBV29-1
D: TRBD1
DNA: TGCAGCGTTGCTGGGACAGGGTACGAGCAGTACTTC
CDR3: CSVAGTGYEQYF

size: NA
J: TRBJ2-7
V: TRBV13
D: TRBD2
DNA: TGTGCCAGCAGCATAACTAGCGGGAGAGTAATTGGTATCTCCTACGAGCAGTACTTC
CDR3: CASSITSGRVIGISYEQYF

size: NA
J: TRBJ2-7
V: TRBV12-3/TRBV12-4
D: NA
DNA: TGTGCCAGCAGATTCGGGAACTCCTACGAGCAGTACTTC
CDR3: CASRFGNSYEQYF

size: NA
J: TRBJ2-7
V: TRBV15
D: TRBD1
DNA: TGTGCCACCAGCTCTCAATCAGGGGGTTTCTCCTACGAGCAGTACTTC
CDR3: CATSSQSGGFSYEQYF

size: once
J: TRBJ2-7
V: TRBV19
D: TRBD1
DNA: TGTGCCAGTAGGCAAGGACAGGGGGCTTACTACGAGCAGTACTTC
CDR3: CASRQGQGAYYEQYF

size: NA
J: TRBJ2-5
V: TRBV19
D: TRBD1
DNA: TGTGCCACCGGTGACAGGGTACGAGAGACCCAGTACTTC
CDR3: CATGDRVRETQYF

size: NA
J: TRBJ2-1
V: TRBV6-5
D: NA
DNA: TGTGCCAGCAGTACGGGGGACTCCTACAATGAGCAGTTCTTC
CDR3: CASSTGDSYNEQFF

size: NA
J: TRBJ1-6
V: TRBV5-1
D: TRBD1
DNA: TGCGCCAGCAGCCCCGGGACAGGGGGGTCACCCCTCCACTTT
CDR3: CASSPGTGGSPLHF

size: NA
J: TRBJ1-5
V: TRBV2
D: TRBD1
DNA: TGTGCCGGATCGCGACAGGGAGGAGTTCAGCCCCAGCATTTT
CDR3: CAGSRQGGVQPQHF

size: NA
J: TRBJ2-7
V: TRBV28
D: TRBD1
DNA: TGTGCCAGCAGAACTGCCGGGACAGGGGGCGACGAGCAGTACTTC
CDR3: CASRTAGTGGDEQYF

size: NA
J: TRBJ1-1
V: TRBV7-2
D: TRBD1
DNA: TGTGCCAGCAGCAAACGGCAGGGGGGGAACACTGAAGCTTTCTTT
CDR3: CASSKRQGGNTEAFF

size: NA
J: TRBJ2-1
V: TRBV11-2
D: TRBD2
DNA: TGTGCCAGCAGCTTACCTAGCGGGAGTCCCTACAATGAGCAGTTCTTC
CDR3: CASSLPSGSPYNEQFF